These T cell receptor beta chains were read from a single sample in a study of T cells expressing NK-cell markers. Following a re-call of the 5' RACE reads, TCRdb has one entry per CDR3 protein and lacks DNA. The sample table includes about 460,000 distinct CDR3 sequences. The sequencing sample was made of blood T cells: a sorted CD56 or NKG2C T cell subset, CD4+ or CD8+ T cells, or bulk PBMC T cells (not recorded which). The receptors come from a woman aged 50 to 60 in good health. Each CDR3 is given with its conserved first and last residue.

V	J	CDR3
TRBV20-1	TRBJ2-3	CRARQLAGIRKDTQYF
TRBV20-1	TRBJ2-7	CSAAGVRGEQYF
TRBV12-3/TRBV12-4	TRBJ1-2	CASSSTPLANYGYTF
TRBV9	TRBJ2-3	CASSATVGDRVFLTDTQYF
TRBV7-2	TRBJ2-3	CASSWTSGGNTDTQYF
TRBV20-1	TRBJ2-5	CSATGTSGTETQYF
TRBV24-1	TRBJ2-1	CATSVRSYNEQFF
TRBV12-3/TRBV12-4	TRBJ1-5	CASSLAGGDQPQHF
TRBV27	TRBJ1-4	CASSPRTGQFEKLFF
TRBV28	TRBJ1-2	CASSLSGAYYGYTF
TRBV4-1	TRBJ2-3	CASSQGVAGGPADTQYF
TRBV3-1	TRBJ2-5	CASSQGESQETQYF
TRBV11-2	TRBJ2-7	CASSTGTSGNYEQYF
TRBV5-1	TRBJ2-1	CASSVFRDRAYNEQFF
TRBV7-6	TRBJ1-5	CASSQGQGANQPQHF
TRBV27	TRBJ2-2	CASTLNTGELFF
TRBV20-1	TRBJ2-3	CSASETGLAGMDTQYF
TRBV6-5	TRBJ1-1	CASISTNTEAFF
TRBV4-1	TRBJ1-5	CASSPGVRQPQHF
TRBV27	TRBJ2-7	CASSSAGTRHYEQYF
TRBV12-3/TRBV12-4	TRBJ1-3	CASSFGSTDAGNTIYF
TRBV5-1	TRBJ2-3	CASSLEGTFKDTQYF
TRBV20-1	TRBJ2-1	CSARANPLQFF
TRBV3-1	TRBJ2-7	CASSQVLAATYEQYF
TRBV14	TRBJ1-1	CASSSKGAMSTEAFF
TRBV5-1	TRBJ1-5	CASSLGGSMPQHF
TRBV5-1	TRBJ1-1	CASSLATSGPNTEAFF